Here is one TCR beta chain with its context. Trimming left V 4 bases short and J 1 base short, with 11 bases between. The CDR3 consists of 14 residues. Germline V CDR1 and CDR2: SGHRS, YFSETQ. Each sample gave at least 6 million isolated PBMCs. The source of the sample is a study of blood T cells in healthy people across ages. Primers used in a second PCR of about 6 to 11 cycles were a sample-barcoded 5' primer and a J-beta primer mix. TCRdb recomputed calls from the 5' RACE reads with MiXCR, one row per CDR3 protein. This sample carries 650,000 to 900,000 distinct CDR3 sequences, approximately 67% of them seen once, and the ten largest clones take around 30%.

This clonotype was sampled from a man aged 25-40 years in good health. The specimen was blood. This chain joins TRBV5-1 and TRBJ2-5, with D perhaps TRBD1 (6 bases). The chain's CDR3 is CASSPRQAQETQYF. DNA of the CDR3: TGCGCCAGCAGCCCCAGACAGGCCCAAGAGACCCAGTACTTC.